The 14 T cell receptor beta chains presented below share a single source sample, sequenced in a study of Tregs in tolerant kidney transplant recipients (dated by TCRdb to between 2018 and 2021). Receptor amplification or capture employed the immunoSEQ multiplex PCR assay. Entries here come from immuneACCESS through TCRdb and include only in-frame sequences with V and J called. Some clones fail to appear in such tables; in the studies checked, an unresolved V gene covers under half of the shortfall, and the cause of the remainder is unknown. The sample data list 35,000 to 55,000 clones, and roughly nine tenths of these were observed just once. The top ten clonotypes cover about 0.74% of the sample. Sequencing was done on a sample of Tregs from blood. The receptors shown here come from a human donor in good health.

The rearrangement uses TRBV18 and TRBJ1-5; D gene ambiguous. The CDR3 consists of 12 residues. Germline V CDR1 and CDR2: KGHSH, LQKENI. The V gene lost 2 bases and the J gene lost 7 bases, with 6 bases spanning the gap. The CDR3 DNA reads TGTGCCAGCTCACCAGATCGGCAGCCCCAGCATTTT. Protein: CASSPDRQPQHF.

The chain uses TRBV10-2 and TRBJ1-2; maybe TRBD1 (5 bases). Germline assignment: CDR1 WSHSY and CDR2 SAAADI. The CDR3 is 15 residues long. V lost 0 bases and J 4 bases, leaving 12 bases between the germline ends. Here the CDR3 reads CASSESGTRGYGYTF. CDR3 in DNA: TGCGCCAGCAGTGAGTCGGGCACGAGGGGCTATGGCTACACCTTC.

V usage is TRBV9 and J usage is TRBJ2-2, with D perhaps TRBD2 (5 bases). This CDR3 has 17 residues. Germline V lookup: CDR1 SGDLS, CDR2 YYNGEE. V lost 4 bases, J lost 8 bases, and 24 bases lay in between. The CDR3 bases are TGTGCCAGCAGCTCAGATCCTTCGTTTTATCCGGGGGGGGAGCTGTTTTTT. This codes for CASSSDPSFYPGGELFF.

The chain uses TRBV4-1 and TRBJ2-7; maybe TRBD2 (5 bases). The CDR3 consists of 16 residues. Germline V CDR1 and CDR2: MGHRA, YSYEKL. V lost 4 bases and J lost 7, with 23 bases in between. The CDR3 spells CASSPAWAGSAGEQYF. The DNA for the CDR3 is TGCGCCAGCAGCCCAGCTTGGGCGGGCTCGGCTGGGGAGCAGTACTTC.

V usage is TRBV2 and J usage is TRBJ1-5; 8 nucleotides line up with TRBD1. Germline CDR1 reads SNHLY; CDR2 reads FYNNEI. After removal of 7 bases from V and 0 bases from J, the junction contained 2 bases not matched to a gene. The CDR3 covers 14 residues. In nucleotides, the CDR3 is TGTGCCAGCAACAGGGGGAATAGCAATCAGCCCCAGCATTTT. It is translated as CASNRGNSNQPQHF.

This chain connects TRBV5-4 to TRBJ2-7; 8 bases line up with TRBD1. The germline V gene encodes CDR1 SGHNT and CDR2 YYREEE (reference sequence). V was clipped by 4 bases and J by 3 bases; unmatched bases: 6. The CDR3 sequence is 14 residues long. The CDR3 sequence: CASSPGQDNYEQYF. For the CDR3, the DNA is TGTGCCAGCAGCCCGGGACAGGACAACTACGAGCAGTACTTC.

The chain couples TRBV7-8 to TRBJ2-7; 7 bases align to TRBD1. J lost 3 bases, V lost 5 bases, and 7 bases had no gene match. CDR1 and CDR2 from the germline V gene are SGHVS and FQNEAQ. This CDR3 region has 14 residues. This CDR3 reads CASSPRDRRYEQYF. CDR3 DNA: TGTGCCAGCAGCCCCCGGGACAGACGCTACGAGCAGTACTTC. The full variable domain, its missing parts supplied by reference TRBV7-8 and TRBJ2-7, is GAGVSQSPRYKVAKRGQDVALRCDPISGHVSLFWYQQALGQGPEFLTYFQNEAQLDKSGLPSDRFFAERPEGSVSTLKIQRTQQEDSAVYLCASSPRDRRYEQYFGPGTRLTVT.

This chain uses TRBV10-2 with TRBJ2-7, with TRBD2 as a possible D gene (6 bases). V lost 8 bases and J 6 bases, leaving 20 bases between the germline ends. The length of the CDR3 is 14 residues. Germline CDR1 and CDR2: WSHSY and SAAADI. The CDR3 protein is CASGPGGGGSEQYF. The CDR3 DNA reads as TGCGCCAGCGGGCCGGGCGGAGGAGGGAGCGAGCAGTACTTC.

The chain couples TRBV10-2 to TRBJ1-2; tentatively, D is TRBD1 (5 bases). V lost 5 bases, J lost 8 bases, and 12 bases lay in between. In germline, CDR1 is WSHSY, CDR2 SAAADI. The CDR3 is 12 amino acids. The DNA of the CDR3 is TGCGCCAGCAGTACAGGACCCGAAGGCTACACCTTC. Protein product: CASSTGPEGYTF.

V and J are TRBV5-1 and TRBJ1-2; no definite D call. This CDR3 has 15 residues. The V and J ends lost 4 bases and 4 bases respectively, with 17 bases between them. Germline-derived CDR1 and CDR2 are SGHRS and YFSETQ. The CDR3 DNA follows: TGCGCCAGCAGCCTGGACGGCGCGGCTCTCTATGGCTACACCTTC. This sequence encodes CASSLDGAALYGYTF.

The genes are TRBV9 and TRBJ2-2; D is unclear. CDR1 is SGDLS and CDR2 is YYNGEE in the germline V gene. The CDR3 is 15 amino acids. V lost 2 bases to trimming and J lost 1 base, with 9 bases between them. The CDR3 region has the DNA TGTGCCAGCAGCGTTCAGGATGTGAACACCGGGGAGCTGTTTTTT. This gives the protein CASSVQDVNTGELFF. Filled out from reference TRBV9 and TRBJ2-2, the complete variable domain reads DSGVTQTPKHLITATGQRVTLRCSPRSGDLSVYWYQQSLDQGLQFLIQYYNGEERAKGNILERFSAQQFPDLHSELNLSSLELGDSALYFCASSVQDVNTGELFFGEGSRLTVL.

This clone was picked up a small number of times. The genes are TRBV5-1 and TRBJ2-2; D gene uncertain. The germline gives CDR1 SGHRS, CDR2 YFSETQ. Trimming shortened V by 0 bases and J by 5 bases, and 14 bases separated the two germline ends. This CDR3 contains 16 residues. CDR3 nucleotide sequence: TGCGCCAGCAGCTTGGCCGAGTGGGGTGAAACCGGGGAGCTGTTTTTT. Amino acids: CASSLAEWGETGELFF.

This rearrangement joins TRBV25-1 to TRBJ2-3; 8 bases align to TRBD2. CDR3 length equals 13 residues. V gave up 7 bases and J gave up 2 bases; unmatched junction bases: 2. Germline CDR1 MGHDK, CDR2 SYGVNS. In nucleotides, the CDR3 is TGTGCCAGCATGCGGGAGGCCACAGATACGCAGTATTTT. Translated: CASMREATDTQYF. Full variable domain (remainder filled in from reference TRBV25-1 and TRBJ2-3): EADIYQTPRYLVIGTGKKITLECSQTMGHDKMYWYQQDPGMELHLIHYSYGVNSTEKGDLSSESTVSRIRTEHFPLTLESARPSHTSQYLCASMREATDTQYFGPGTRLTVL.

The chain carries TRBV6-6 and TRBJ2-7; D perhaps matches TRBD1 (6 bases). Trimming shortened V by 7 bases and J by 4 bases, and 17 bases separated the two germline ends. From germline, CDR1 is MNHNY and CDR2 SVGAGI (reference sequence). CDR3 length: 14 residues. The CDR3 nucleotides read TGTGCCAGCACACGAGGGGGACATTTATACGAGCAGTACTTC. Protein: CASTRGGHLYEQYF.